This T cell receptor beta chain was found in a study of human T cells and chemical hapten exposure. What the library attached to individual cDNA molecules were unique molecular identifiers. As originally analysed: From about 22,000 to 700,000 TCRs were found per sample, with a median of approximately 100,000. Via MiXCR, TCRdb re-called the RACE reads, giving one row per CDR3 protein. TCRdb's processing, not the study's, gives the V and J calls here. The data hold 99,000 or so distinct CDR3 sequences, with roughly a third observed a single time. Points from the study as a whole: Expanded TCRs were compared with controls, and the expanded TCRs formed significantly more large CDR3 similarity clusters.

Time point in this sample: patch test 3, about 24 weeks after DPC sensitization. Sample treatment: therapeutic diphenylcyclopropenone sensitization with weekly scalp DPC. Of note for this clonotype: What it binds is not known.

V lost 6 bases to trimming and J lost 10 bases; unmatched junction nucleotides: 14. The CDR3 length is 15 residues. Sequenced here: whole blood, sampled in connection with sensitization to the hapten diphenylcyclopropenone (DPC). The rearrangement uses TRBV12-3 or TRBV12-4 and TRBJ2-1, with 8 nucleotides matching TRBD2. The origin of this receptor is a middle-aged man with alopecia areata. Some clones in this sample may be carry-over from other donors' samples. The CDR3 spells CASSFSRAGGGEQFF. DNA of the CDR3: TGTGCCAGCAGCTTTTCCCGGGCAGGCGGGGGGGAGCAGTTCTTC.